This is a list of T cell receptor beta chains from one sample in a study of T cell responses to AZD1222 COVID-19 vaccine. Measured with immunoSEQ multiplex PCR; TCRdb has only the in-frame clones, and not every one. This sample has over 85,000 clones; around nine tenths occur once, and the top ten carry about 16%. Here the sequenced sample was peripheral blood, taken 28 days after the second AZD1222 dose. The receptors derive from an adult who received the AZD1222 COVID-19 vaccine. CDR3s include the opening cysteine and the closing phenylalanine or tryptophan. The D gene is left open where the match is weak. The size field is filled for only some rows; it gives once, few, many or a size class.

size	D	V	J	CDR3	DNA
NA	NA	TRBV4-1	TRBJ2-5	CASSPRAREETQYF	TGCGCCAGCAGCCCAAGGGCCAGGGAAGAGACCCAGTACTTC
NA	NA	TRBV3-1/TRBV3-2	TRBJ2-5	CASSQVRETQYF	TGTGCCAGCAGCCAAGTCCGAGAGACCCAGTACTTC
few	NA	TRBV6-5	TRBJ1-2	CASRGRILYGYTF	TGTGCCAGCAGGGGACGGATACTCTATGGCTACACCTTC
NA	NA	TRBV7-8	TRBJ2-7	CASSMYRAWDEQYF	TGTGCCAGCAGCATGTACAGGGCCTGGGACGAGCAGTACTTC
NA	NA	TRBV7-8	TRBJ1-5	CASSLALSGTQPQHF	TGTGCCAGCAGCTTAGCGCTAAGTGGGACTCAGCCCCAGCATTTT
NA	TRBD2	TRBV6-5	TRBJ2-7	CASSSSAGPSSYEQYF	TGTGCCAGCAGTTCGTCAGCGGGACCAAGCTCCTACGAGCAGTACTTC
once	NA	TRBV5-1	TRBJ2-7	CASSSIRWGSPYEQYF	TGCGCCAGCAGCTCCATCAGGTGGGGCAGCCCCTACGAGCAGTACTTC
once	NA	TRBV6-5	TRBJ1-4	CASSYTPTATSEKLFF	TGTGCCAGCAGTTACACTCCGACAGCAACTAGTGAAAAACTGTTTTTT
NA	NA	TRBV10-1	TRBJ1-2	CATSTGGYTF	TGCGCCACGTCCACAGGGGGCTACACCTTC
few	TRBD1	TRBV3-1/TRBV3-2	TRBJ1-1	CASRAGQKAFF	TGTGCCAGCAGGGCGGGACAGAAAGCTTTCTTT
NA	NA	TRBV6-5	TRBJ1-4	CASRKGGPRGEKLFF	TGTGCCAGCAGAAAAGGGGGACCTAGGGGTGAAAAACTGTTTTTT
NA	NA	TRBV13	TRBJ2-2	CASSLGERITGELFF	TGTGCCAGCAGCCTGGGTGAGCGGATCACCGGGGAGCTGTTTTTT
NA	NA	TRBV28	TRBJ1-5	CASSLRENSNQPQHF	TGTGCCAGCAGTTTAAGAGAGAATAGCAATCAGCCCCAGCATTTT
NA	TRBD2	TRBV3-1/TRBV3-2	TRBJ2-1	CASSQAVAGAPNEQFF	TGTGCCAGCAGCCAAGCGGTAGCGGGAGCTCCCAATGAGCAGTTCTTC
NA	TRBD1	TRBV5-1	TRBJ2-7	CASSHRGTGASYEQYF	TGCGCCAGCAGCCATAGAGGGACAGGGGCGTCCTACGAGCAGTACTTC
few	NA	TRBV7-9	TRBJ2-2	CASTETGTGELFF	TGTGCCAGCACGGAGACGGGCACCGGGGAGCTGTTTTTT
NA	TRBD2	TRBV5-4	TRBJ2-1	CASSMELAGVYNEQFF	TGTGCCAGCAGCATGGAGCTAGCGGGCGTATACAATGAGCAGTTCTTC
NA	NA	TRBV3-1/TRBV3-2	TRBJ2-7	CASSQDRGLYEQYF	TGTGCCAGCAGCCAAGATCGGGGCCTCTACGAGCAGTACTTC
NA	NA	TRBV18	TRBJ1-4	CASSRLTVENEKLFF	TGTGCCAGCTCACGGCTAACGGTAGAGAATGAAAAACTGTTTTTT
NA	NA	TRBV28	TRBJ2-7	CASSLRSPSYEQYF	TGTGCCAGCAGTTTGAGATCCCCCTCCTACGAGCAGTACTTC
NA	NA	TRBV30	TRBJ2-1	CAWREGREQFF	TGTGCCTGGAGGGAAGGGCGGGAGCAGTTCTTC
NA	NA	TRBV18	TRBJ1-1	CASSPQPGAEAFF	TGTGCCAGCTCACCGCAACCCGGGGCTGAAGCTTTCTTT
NA	NA	TRBV7-3	TRBJ2-3	CASSLGRNTDTQYF	TGTGCCAGCAGCCTGGGACGGAACACAGATACGCAGTATTTT
NA	TRBD2	TRBV19	TRBJ2-1	CASSPPGLANEQFF	TGTGCCAGTAGCCCCCCGGGACTAGCAAATGAGCAGTTCTTC
NA	NA	TRBV9	TRBJ1-1	CASSGTVNTEAFF	TGTGCCAGCAGCGGGACAGTGAACACTGAAGCTTTCTTT
NA	NA	TRBV11-3	TRBJ2-2	CASSLGAAAVGELFF	TGTGCCAGCAGCTTAGGGGCGGCCGCCGTGGGGGAGCTGTTTTTT
NA	NA	TRBV29-1	TRBJ1-5	CSARQGNQPQHF	TGCAGCGCCAGACAGGGCAATCAGCCCCAGCATTTT
once	NA	TRBV7-2	TRBJ2-3	CASSLSSDPHTQYF	TGTGCCAGCTCCCTCTCTTCGGACCCACATACGCAGTATTTT
NA	NA	TRBV19	TRBJ2-1	CASSNRNYNEQFF	TGTGCCAGTAGTAATCGTAACTACAATGAGCAGTTCTTC
once	NA	TRBV2	TRBJ1-1	CASSQGQTEAFF	TGTGCCAGCTCCCAGGGGCAAACTGAAGCTTTCTTT
NA	TRBD1	TRBV7-2	TRBJ1-2	CASSVGGTEVWGYTF	TGTGCCAGCAGCGTGGGGGGGACAGAAGTATGGGGCTACACCTTC
few	NA	TRBV27	TRBJ2-1	CASRPNLVEQFF	TGTGCCAGCAGACCAAATCTTGTTGAGCAGTTCTTC
NA	NA	TRBV3-1/TRBV3-2	TRBJ2-3	CASSRDQYTDTQYF	TGTGCCAGCAGCCGGGACCAATACACAGATACGCAGTATTTT
NA	NA	TRBV3-1/TRBV3-2	TRBJ1-6	CASSQVGSVSPLHF	TGTGCCAGCAGCCAAGTCGGGTCGGTTTCACCCCTCCACTTT
once	NA	TRBV2	TRBJ2-1	CASGGTTSTNEQFF	TGTGCCAGCGGGGGGACCACCTCCACCAATGAGCAGTTCTTC
NA	TRBD1	TRBV7-9	TRBJ2-5	CASSFRGTETQYF	TGTGCCAGCAGCTTCAGGGGGACAGAGACCCAGTACTTC
NA	TRBD1	TRBV6-5	TRBJ1-2	CASSYLRAGTVNGYTF	TGTGCCAGCAGTTACTTACGCGCCGGGACAGTCAATGGCTACACCTTC
NA	NA	TRBV5-1	TRBJ2-6	CASSSPGLALSGANVLTF	TGCGCCAGCAGCTCCCCGGGACTGGCCTTATCTGGGGCCAACGTCCTGACTTTC
NA	NA	TRBV2	TRBJ2-3	CASSVSEEGSTDTQYF	TGTGCCAGCAGTGTGTCCGAAGAGGGAAGCACAGATACGCAGTATTTT
NA	NA	TRBV2	TRBJ1-5	CASSEHSNQPQHF	TGTGCCAGCAGCGAACACAGCAATCAGCCCCAGCATTTT
NA	NA	TRBV30	TRBJ1-1	CAWRGQLGTEAFF	TGTGCCTGGAGGGGACAACTGGGGACTGAAGCTTTCTTT
NA	TRBD1	TRBV4-1	TRBJ1-3	CASSQGTGGSGNTIYF	TGCGCCAGCAGTCAGGGGACAGGGGGATCTGGAAACACCATATATTTT
NA	TRBD1	TRBV5-6	TRBJ1-2	CASSFLDRVDGGYTF	TGTGCCAGCAGCTTTCTGGACAGGGTGGACGGTGGCTACACCTTC
NA	TRBD2	TRBV7-6	TRBJ2-5	CASSSAGLAGSKETQYF	TGTGCCAGCAGCTCGGCCGGACTAGCGGGCTCCAAAGAGACCCAGTACTTC
NA	NA	TRBV5-6	TRBJ2-1	CASSLGGQGGYNEQFF	TGTGCCAGCAGCTTGGGGGGCCAGGGAGGTTACAATGAGCAGTTCTTC